These T cell receptor beta chains were read from a single sample in a study of T cell changes during pregnancy in multiple sclerosis. The method was immunoSEQ multiplex PCR; TCRdb's version includes in-frame clones alone and lacks a portion of them. The repertoire holds just over 90,000 clones, with 90% to 95% as singletons. Sequences were derived from peripheral blood, sampled after pregnancy. Receptors were obtained from a female donor in good health, enrolled as a control in a pregnancy study. The CDR3 runs from the conserved cysteine through the conserved F or W. The D gene is left open where the match is weak. Clone size, where shown, is once, few, many, or a class for clones that have expanded.

clone_size,j_call,v_call,d_call,cdr3_aa,cdr3_nt
few,TRBJ2-2,TRBV10-2,NA,CASSEFPLFTGELFF,TGCGCCAGCAGTGAGTTCCCCCTATTCACCGGGGAGCTGTTTTTT
NA,TRBJ1-2,TRBV27,NA,CASRTERGRAYGYTF,TGTGCCAGCCGGACAGAGAGGGGCCGGGCCTATGGCTACACCTTC
NA,TRBJ1-4,TRBV7-6,NA,CASSLDSGGVFKGKLFF,TGTGCCAGCAGCTTAGACAGTGGCGGGGTATTCAAGGGGAAACTGTTTTTT
NA,TRBJ1-2,TRBV4-3,NA,CASSPTPGDSNYGYTF,TGCGCCAGCAGCCCAACTCCTGGAGACAGCAACTATGGCTACACCTTC
NA,TRBJ2-5,TRBV9,TRBD1,CASSVGGDRGTTYF,TGTGCCAGCAGCGTAGGAGGGGACAGAGGAACGACTTACTTC
NA,TRBJ1-1,TRBV18,TRBD1,CASSPTGDAYTEAFF,TGTGCCAGCTCACCTACAGGGGATGCGTACACTGAAGCTTTCTTT
NA,TRBJ2-3,TRBV10-3,TRBD1,CAIRRTGDTDTQYF,TGTGCCATCAGAAGGACAGGGGACACAGATACGCAGTATTTT
NA,TRBJ2-1,TRBV19,NA,CASSIAGDSYNEQFF,TGTGCCAGTAGTATAGCGGGGGACTCCTACAATGAGCAGTTCTTC
NA,TRBJ1-2,TRBV10-1,NA,CAREVHWGILYGYTF,TGCGCCCGCGAGGTACACTGGGGCATTCTCTATGGCTACACCTTC
NA,TRBJ2-5,TRBV4-1,TRBD2,CASSQATSGGGYQETQYF,TGCGCCAGCAGCCAAGCGACTAGCGGGGGGGGGTACCAAGAGACCCAGTACTTC
medium-sized,TRBJ1-5,TRBV7-9,TRBD1,CASSRDSANQPQHF,TGTGCCAGCAGCCGGGACAGCGCTAATCAGCCCCAGCATTTT
NA,TRBJ2-1,TRBV6-5,NA,CASSYRASNPYNEQFF,TGTGCCAGCAGTTACCGGGCTAGCAATCCCTACAATGAGCAGTTCTTC
NA,TRBJ2-7,TRBV15,TRBD2,CATSGSSGGDSYEQYF,TGTGCCACCAGCGGAAGTAGCGGGGGGGACTCGTACGAGCAGTACTTC
NA,TRBJ2-5,TRBV7-9,TRBD2,CASSTQTGQRGAQYF,TGTGCCAGCAGTACCCAGACAGGCCAGCGGGGGGCCCAGTACTTC
NA,TRBJ2-3,TRBV11-2,TRBD2,CASSPEPGASGDTQYF,TGTGCCAGCAGCCCTGAACCGGGGGCTAGCGGGGATACGCAGTATTTT
NA,TRBJ2-6,TRBV10-3,NA,CAIQGSPSGANVLTF,TGTGCCATCCAGGGATCCCCCTCTGGGGCCAACGTCCTGACTTTC
NA,TRBJ1-4,TRBV7-6,NA,CASRPTFRQSNEKLFF,TGTGCCAGCAGACCAACCTTCCGTCAGTCTAATGAAAAACTGTTTTTT
NA,TRBJ2-2,TRBV6-6,NA,CASRFTSPSTGELFF,TGTGCCAGCAGGTTTACTAGCCCAAGCACCGGGGAGCTGTTTTTT
NA,TRBJ1-6,TRBV11-2,NA,CASSLEGAPLHF,TGTGCCAGCAGCTTAGAAGGGGCACCCCTCCACTTT
NA,TRBJ1-3,TRBV28,NA,CASSLLTDSSGNTIYF,TGTGCCAGCAGTTTACTTACAGACAGCTCTGGAAACACCATATATTTT
NA,TRBJ2-5,TRBV7-2,TRBD1,CASSWDRALETQYF,TGTGCCAGCAGCTGGGACAGGGCTTTGGAGACCCAGTACTTC
NA,TRBJ2-1,TRBV5-1,TRBD2,CASSEGTSGGSEQFF,TGCGCCAGCAGTGAGGGGACTAGCGGGGGAAGCGAGCAGTTCTTC
NA,TRBJ2-4,TRBV4-3,TRBD2,CASSQGGGVENIQYF,TGCGCCAGCAGCCAGGGGGGGGGTGTGGAAAACATTCAGTACTTC
NA,TRBJ2-3,TRBV5-8,NA,CASSFPGSGRPYF,TGTGCCAGCAGCTTCCCCGGGAGCGGACGGCCGTATTTT
NA,TRBJ1-4,TRBV28,NA,CASSPLKGNGEKLFF,TGTGCCAGCAGCCCTTTAAAGGGGAACGGTGAAAAACTGTTTTTT
NA,TRBJ2-3,TRBV27,TRBD2,CASSVLAGGLDTQYF,TGTGCCAGCAGTGTCCTAGCGGGGGGGCTTGATACGCAGTATTTT
once,TRBJ1-2,TRBV30,TRBD1,CAQGRQGGHDYGYTF,TGTGCCCAAGGACGGCAGGGGGGCCATGACTATGGCTACACCTTC
NA,TRBJ1-1,TRBV7-9,NA,CASSLELNTEAFF,TGTGCCAGCAGCTTAGAGCTGAACACTGAAGCTTTCTTT
NA,TRBJ2-3,TRBV7-2,TRBD1,CASSRKTGGIGTDTQYF,TGTGCCAGCAGCCGAAAGACAGGGGGAATAGGCACAGATACGCAGTATTTT